This TCR beta chain was recovered during a study of cytomegalovirus exposure and HLA in healthy donors. On this clone: Its antigen is still unknown.

It was with 60 Vbeta and 13 Jbeta primers that the PCR ran. The repertoire was sequenced with immunoSEQ multiplex PCR; TCRdb's copy has only in-frame clones and lacks some. The top ten clones hold around 4.9% of a sample with under 200,000 clones, approximately 71% of them seen once. The donors, nominally healthy at sampling, likely had unrecorded immune exposures. Points from the study as a whole: In a later analysis, a genetic analysis reported fewer productive-TCR N-insertions in an Asian-associated ancestry cluster than the cohort average.

The CDR3 sequence is 14 residues long. Unmatched junction bases numbered 4, after V lost 6 bases and J lost 4 bases. Germline CDR1 and CDR2: SNHLY and FYNNEI. The chain has TRBV2 and TRBJ2-5; 11 nucleotides agree with TRBD2. The sequenced material came from PBMCs. This clonotype was sampled from a male donor in good health and CMV-seronegative. CDR3: CASRATSGGETQYF. The CDR3 bases are TGTGCCAGCAGGGCAACTAGCGGGGGAGAGACCCAGTACTTC.